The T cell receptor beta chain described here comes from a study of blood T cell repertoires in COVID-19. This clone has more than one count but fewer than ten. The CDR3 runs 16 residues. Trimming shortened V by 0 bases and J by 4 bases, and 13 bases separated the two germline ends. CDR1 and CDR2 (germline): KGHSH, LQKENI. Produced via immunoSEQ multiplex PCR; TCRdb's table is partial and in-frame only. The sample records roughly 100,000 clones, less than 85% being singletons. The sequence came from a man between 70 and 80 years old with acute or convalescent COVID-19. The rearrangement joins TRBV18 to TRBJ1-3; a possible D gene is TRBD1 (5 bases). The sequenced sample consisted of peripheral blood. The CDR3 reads CASSPPGAGGGNTIYF. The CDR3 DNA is TGTGCCAGCTCACCACCCGGGGCCGGAGGGGGAAACACCATATATTTT. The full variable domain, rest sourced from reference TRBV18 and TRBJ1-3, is NAGVMQNPRHLVRRRGQEARLRCSPMKGHSHVYWYRQLPEEGLKFMVYLQKENIIDESGMPKERFSAEFPKEGPSILRIQQVVRGDSAAYFCASSPPGAGGGNTIYFGEGSWLTVV.